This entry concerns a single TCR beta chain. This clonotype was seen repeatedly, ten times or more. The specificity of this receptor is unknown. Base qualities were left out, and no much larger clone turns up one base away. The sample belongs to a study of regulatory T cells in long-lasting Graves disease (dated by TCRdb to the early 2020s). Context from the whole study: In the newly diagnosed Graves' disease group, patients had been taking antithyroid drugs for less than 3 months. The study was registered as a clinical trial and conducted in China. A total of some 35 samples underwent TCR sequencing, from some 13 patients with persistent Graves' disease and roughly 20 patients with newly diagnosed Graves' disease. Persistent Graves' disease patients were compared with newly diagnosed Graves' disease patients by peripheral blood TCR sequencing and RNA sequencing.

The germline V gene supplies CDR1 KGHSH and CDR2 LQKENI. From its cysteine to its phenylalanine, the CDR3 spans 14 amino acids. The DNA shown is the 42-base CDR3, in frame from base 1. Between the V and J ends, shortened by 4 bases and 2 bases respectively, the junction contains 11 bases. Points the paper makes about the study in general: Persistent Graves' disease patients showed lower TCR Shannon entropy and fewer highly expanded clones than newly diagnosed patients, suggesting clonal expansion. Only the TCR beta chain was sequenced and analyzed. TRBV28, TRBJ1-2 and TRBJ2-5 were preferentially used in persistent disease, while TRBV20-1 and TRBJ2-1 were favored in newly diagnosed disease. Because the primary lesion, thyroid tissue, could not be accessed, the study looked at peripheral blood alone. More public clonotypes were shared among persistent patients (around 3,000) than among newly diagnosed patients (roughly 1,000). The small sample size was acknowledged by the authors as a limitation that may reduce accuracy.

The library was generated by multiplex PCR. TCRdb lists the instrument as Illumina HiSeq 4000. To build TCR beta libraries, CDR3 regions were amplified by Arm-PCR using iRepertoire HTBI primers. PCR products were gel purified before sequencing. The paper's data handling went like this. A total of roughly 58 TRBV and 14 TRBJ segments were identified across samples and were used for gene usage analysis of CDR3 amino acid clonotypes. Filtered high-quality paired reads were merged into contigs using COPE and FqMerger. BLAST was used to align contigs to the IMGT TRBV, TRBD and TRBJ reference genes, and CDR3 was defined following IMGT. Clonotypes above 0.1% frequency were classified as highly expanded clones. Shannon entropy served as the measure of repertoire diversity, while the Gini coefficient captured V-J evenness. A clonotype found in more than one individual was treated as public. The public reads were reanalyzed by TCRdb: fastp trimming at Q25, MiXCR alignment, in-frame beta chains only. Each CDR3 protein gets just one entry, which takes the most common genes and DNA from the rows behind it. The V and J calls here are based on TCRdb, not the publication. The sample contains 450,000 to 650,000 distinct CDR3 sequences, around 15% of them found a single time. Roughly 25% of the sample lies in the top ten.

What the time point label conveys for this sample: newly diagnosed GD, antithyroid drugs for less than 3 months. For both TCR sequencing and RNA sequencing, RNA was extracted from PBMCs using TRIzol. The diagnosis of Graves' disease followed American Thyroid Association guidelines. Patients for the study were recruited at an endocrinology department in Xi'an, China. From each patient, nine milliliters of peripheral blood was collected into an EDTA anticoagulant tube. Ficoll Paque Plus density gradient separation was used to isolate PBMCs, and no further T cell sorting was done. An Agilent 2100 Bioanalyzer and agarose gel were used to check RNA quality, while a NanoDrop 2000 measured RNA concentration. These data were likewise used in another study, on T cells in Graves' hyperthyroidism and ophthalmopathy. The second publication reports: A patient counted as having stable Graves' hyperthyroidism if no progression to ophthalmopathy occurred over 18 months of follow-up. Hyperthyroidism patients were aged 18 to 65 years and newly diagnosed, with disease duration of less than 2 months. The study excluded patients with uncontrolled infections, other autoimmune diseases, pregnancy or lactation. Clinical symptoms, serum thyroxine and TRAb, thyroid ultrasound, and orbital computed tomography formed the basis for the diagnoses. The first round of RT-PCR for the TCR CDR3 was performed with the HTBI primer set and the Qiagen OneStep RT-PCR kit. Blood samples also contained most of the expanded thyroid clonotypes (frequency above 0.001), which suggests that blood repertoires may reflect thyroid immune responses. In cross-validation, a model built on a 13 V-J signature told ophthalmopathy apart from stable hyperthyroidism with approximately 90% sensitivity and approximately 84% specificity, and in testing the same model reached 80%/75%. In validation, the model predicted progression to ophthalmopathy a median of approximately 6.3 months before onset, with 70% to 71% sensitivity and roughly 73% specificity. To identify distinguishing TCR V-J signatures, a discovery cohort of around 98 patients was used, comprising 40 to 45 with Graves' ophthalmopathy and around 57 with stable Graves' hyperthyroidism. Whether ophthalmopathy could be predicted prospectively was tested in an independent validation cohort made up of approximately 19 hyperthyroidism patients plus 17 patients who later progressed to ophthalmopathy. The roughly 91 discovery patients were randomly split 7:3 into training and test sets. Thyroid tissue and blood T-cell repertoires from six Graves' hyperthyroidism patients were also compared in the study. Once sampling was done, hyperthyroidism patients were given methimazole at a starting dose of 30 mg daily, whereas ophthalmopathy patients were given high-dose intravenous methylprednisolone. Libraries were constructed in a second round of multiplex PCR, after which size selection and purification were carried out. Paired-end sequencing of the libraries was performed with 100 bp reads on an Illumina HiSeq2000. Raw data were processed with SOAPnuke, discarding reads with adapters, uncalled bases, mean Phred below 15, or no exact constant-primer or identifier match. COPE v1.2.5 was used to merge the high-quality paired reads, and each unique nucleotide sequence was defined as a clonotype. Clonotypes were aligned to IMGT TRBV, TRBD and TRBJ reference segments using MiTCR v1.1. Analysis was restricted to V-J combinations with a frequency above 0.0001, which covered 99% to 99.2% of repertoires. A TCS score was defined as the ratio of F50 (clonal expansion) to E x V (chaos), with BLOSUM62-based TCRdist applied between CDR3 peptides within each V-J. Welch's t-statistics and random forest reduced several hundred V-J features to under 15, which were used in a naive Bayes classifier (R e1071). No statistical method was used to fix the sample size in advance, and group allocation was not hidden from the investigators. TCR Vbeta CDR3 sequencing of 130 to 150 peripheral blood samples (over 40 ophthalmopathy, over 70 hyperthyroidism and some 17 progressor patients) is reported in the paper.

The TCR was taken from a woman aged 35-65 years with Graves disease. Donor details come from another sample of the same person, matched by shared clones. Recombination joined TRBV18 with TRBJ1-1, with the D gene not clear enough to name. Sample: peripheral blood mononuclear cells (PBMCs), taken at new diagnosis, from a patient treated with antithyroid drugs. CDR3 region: CASSLGRGNTEAFF. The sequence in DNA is TGTGCCAGCTCACTAGGGAGAGGAAACACTGAAGCTTTCTTT.